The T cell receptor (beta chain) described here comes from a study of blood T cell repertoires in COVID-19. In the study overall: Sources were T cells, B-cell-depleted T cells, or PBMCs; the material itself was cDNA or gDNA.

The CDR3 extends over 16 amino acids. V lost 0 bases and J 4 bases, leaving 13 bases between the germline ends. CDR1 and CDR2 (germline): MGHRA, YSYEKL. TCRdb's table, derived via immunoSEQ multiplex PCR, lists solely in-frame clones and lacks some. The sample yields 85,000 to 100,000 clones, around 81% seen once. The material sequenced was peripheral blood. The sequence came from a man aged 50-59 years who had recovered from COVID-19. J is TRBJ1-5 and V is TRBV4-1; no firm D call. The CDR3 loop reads CASSQDPGYGNQPQHF. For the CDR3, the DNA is TGCGCCAGCAGCCAAGATCCCGGGTATGGGAATCAGCCCCAGCATTTT.